This T cell receptor (beta chain) was profiled in a study of T-cell reconstitution after alpha-beta-depleted transplantation in children. CDR3 size: 19 residues. Trimming took off 0 bases at V and 1 base at J, with 16 bases between the two ends. The V gene's germline CDR1 is LNHNV and CDR2 YYDKDF (reference sequence). This clonotype was observed a handful of times. Preparation of the TCRbeta library involved a method that used unique molecular identifiers. TCRdb redid the calling of the PCR reads with MiXCR, one entry per CDR3 protein. The sample has about 600,000 distinct CDR3 sequences, over 9.5% seen once.

This TCR derives from a human donor who donated a stem cell graft to a child with acute myeloid leukemia. The input for sequencing was PBMCs from the stem cell graft donor, taken from the stem cell graft. The genes are TRBV15 and TRBJ2-6; D uncertain. The CDR3, as DNA: TGTGCCACCAGCAGAGATTTGGTGCCGAGTTCTTCTGGGGCCAACGTCCTGACTTTC. Translated, it gives CATSRDLVPSSSGANVLTF.